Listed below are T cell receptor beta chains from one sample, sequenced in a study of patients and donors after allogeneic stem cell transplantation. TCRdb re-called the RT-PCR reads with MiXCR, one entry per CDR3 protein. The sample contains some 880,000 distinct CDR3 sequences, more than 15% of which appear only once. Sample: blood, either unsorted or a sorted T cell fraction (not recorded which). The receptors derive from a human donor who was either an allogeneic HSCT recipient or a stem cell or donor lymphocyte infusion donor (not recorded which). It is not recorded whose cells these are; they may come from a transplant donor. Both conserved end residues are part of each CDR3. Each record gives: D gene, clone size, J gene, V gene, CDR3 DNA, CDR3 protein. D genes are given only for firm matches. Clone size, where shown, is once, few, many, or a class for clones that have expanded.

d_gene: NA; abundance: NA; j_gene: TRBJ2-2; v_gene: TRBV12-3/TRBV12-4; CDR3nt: TGTGCCAGCAGTTTAGGCTCCCCCCTTTACACCGGGGAGCTGTTTTTT; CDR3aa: CASSLGSPLYTGELFF
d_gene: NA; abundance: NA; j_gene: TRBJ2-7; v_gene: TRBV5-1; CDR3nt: TGCGCCAGCAGCTTTGGGAGCGAAGAGCAGTACTTC; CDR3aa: CASSFGSEEQYF
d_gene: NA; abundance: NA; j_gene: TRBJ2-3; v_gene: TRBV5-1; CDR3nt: TGCGCCAGCAGCACCGGACTGGAAACAGATACGCAGTATTTT; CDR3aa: CASSTGLETDTQYF
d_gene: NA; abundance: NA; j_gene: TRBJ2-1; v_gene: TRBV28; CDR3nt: TGTGCCAGCAGTCCTTGGATAGGGAATGAGCAGTTCTTC; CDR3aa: CASSPWIGNEQFF
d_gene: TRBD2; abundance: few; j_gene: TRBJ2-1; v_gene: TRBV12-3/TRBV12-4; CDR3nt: TGTGCCAGCAGCCATCCGGGACTAGCGGGAGTCATTGAGCAGTTCTTC; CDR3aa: CASSHPGLAGVIEQFF
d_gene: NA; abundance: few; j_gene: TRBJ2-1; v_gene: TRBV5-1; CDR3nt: TGCGCCAGCAGCTTACATTGGGACGGATACAATGAGCAGTTCTTC; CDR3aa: CASSLHWDGYNEQFF
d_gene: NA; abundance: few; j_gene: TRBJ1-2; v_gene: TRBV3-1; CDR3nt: TGTGCCAGCAGCCAAGTTTTGGGACCCTATGGCTACACCTTC; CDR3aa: CASSQVLGPYGYTF
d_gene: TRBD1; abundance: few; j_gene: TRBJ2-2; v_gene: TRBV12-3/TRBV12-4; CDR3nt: TGTGCCAGCAGGACCACAGGGGGAACGAACACCGGGGAGCTGTTTTTT; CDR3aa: CASRTTGGTNTGELFF
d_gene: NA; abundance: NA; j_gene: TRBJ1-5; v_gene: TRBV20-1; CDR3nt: TGCAGTGCTAGAGTGGGAGGCAATCAGCCCCAGCATTTT; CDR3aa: CSARVGGNQPQHF
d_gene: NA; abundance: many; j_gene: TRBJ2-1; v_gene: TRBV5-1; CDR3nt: TGCGCCAGCAGCTTGGCCAATAACAACAATGAGCAGTTCTTC; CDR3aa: CASSLANNNNEQFF
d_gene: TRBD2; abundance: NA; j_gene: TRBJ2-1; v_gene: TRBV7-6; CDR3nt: TGTGCCAGCAGATCGGGGGGGGTCGGGAATGAGCAGTTCTTC; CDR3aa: CASRSGGVGNEQFF
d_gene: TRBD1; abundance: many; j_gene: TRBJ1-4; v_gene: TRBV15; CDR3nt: TGTGCCACCAGCAGACTCCGACAGGGCGATCTGTTTTTT; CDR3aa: CATSRLRQGDLFF
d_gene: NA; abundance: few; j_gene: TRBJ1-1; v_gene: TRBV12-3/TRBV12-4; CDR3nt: TGTGCCAGCAGTTTCTCGACAGTGGATAACACTGAAGCTTTCTTT; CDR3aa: CASSFSTVDNTEAFF
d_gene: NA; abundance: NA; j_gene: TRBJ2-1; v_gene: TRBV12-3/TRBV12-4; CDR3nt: TGTGCCAGCAGTTTAAAGAGGGCCCTGGGTAATGAGCAGTTCTTC; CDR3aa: CASSLKRALGNEQFF